Listed below are T cell receptor beta chains from one sample, sequenced in a study of memory CD4+ T cells and cytomegalovirus serostatus. Some clones are missing from TCRdb's copy, which holds only in-frame ones; the method was immunoSEQ multiplex PCR. The top ten clones hold about 1.3% of a sample with 50,000 or so clones, about three quarters of them seen once. Sample: memory CD4+ T cells from blood. The receptor set was obtained from an adult in good health and CMV-seropositive. The CDR3 runs from the conserved cysteine through the conserved F or W. A D gene is named only where the DNA matches it firmly. Clone size is stated in some rows and not others, as once, few, many or a class when expanded.

CDR3 length,J gene,V gene,clone size,D gene,CDR3 DNA,CDR3 protein
14,TRBJ2-7,TRBV29-1,.,TRBD1,TGCAGCGCCGCAAACAGGGGTGCCATCTACGAGCAGTACTTC,CSAANRGAIYEQYF
17,TRBJ1-4,TRBV5-1,.,.,TGCGCCAGCAGCTGGTGGCCTGGAGGGTCAACTAATGAAAAACTGTTTTTT,CASSWWPGGSTNEKLFF
12,TRBJ2-7,TRBV2,.,.,TGTGCCAGCGGGACACAATCCTACGAGCAGTACTTC,CASGTQSYEQYF
13,TRBJ1-1,TRBV6-1,.,.,TGTGCCAGCACCATGGGAGGACTCACTGAAGCTTTCTTT,CASTMGGLTEAFF
14,TRBJ2-7,TRBV5-4,.,.,TGTGCCAGCAGCTTGGGCCAGGAAGGATACGAGCAGTACTTC,CASSLGQEGYEQYF
16,TRBJ2-5,TRBV11-2,.,TRBD2,TGTGCCAGCAGCCTGCTAGCGGGAGGATTCGGGGAGACCCAGTACTTC,CASSLLAGGFGETQYF
14,TRBJ1-5,TRBV10-3,.,.,TGTGCCATCAGTGAGTCGGCAGGGAATCAGCCCCAGCATTTT,CAISESAGNQPQHF
12,TRBJ2-7,TRBV11-2,.,.,TGTGCCAGCAGCTTAGCCCTCTACGAGCAGTACTTC,CASSLALYEQYF
14,TRBJ1-4,TRBV5-1,.,.,TGCGCCAGCAGTTCCAGGAGTACTAATGAAAAACTGTTTTTT,CASSSRSTNEKLFF
16,TRBJ2-3,TRBV18,.,TRBD2,TGTGCCAGCTCACCAGGGCGGGAGAGGGACACAGATACGCAGTATTTT,CASSPGRERDTDTQYF
16,TRBJ1-1,TRBV5-6,.,.,TGTGCCAGCAGCTTGGCGAAAGGCCTTATGAACACTGAAGCTTTCTTT,CASSLAKGLMNTEAFF
18,TRBJ2-1,TRBV5-1,few,TRBD1,TGCGCCAGCAGCCCGGACAGGGGAGGCGGGGCCCTGGACAATGAGCAGTTCTTC,CASSPDRGGGALDNEQFF
15,TRBJ2-5,TRBV7-3,.,.,TGTGCCAGCAGCTTAACCAACAGGGCTAGGGAGACCCAGTACTTC,CASSLTNRARETQYF
14,TRBJ2-1,TRBV7-2,.,TRBD2,TGTGCCAGCAGCCCGGGACTAGCGGGAGGGCGGCAGTTCTTC,CASSPGLAGGRQFF
13,TRBJ2-7,TRBV6-5,.,.,TGTGCCAGCAGTCCGGGACCTAAGTACGAGCAGTACTTC,CASSPGPKYEQYF
15,TRBJ2-7,TRBV27,.,TRBD2,TGTGCCAGTAGACCTTACGGGAGGGAATCCCACGAGCAGTACTTC,CASRPYGRESHEQYF
16,TRBJ1-3,TRBV5-8,once,.,TGTGCCAGTTCCAGGACAGCTGTTTTCTCTGGAAACACCATATATTTT,CASSRTAVFSGNTIYF
17,TRBJ2-1,TRBV12-5,.,.,TGTGCTAGTGGTTTGGGCCTCGGCGGGGGCCCCTACAATGAGCAGTTCTTC,CASGLGLGGGPYNEQFF
13,TRBJ2-7,TRBV28,.,.,TGTGCCAGCAGTCCCCCCCTTAACAGGGACTTCCTCTTC,CASSPPLNRDFLF
12,TRBJ1-5,TRBV28,.,.,TGTGCCGCGTGGGGGAAAGGACAGCCCCAGCATTTT,CAAWGKGQPQHF
14,TRBJ1-3,TRBV5-6,.,.,TGTGCCAGCAGCTTGGGGAGCTCTGGAAACACCATATATTTT,CASSLGSSGNTIYF
16,TRBJ2-3,TRBV19,few,TRBD2,TGTGCCAGTAGTAAGGGGACTAGGGGGATTTCAGATACGCAGTATTTT,CASSKGTRGISDTQYF
15,TRBJ1-1,TRBV10-3,.,.,TGTGCCATCAGTGAGAAGTCGTGGGGTGGCGCTGAAGCTTTCTTT,CAISEKSWGGAEAFF
12,TRBJ2-7,TRBV30,.,.,TGTGCCTGGAGCCCTCGGAGATACGAGCAGTACTTC,CAWSPRRYEQYF
14,TRBJ1-1,TRBV30,.,.,TGTGCCTGGAGGGGCGACGGGCAAGGGGCTGAAGCTTTCTTT,CAWRGDGQGAEAFF
13,TRBJ1-1,TRBV2,.,.,TGTGCCAGCATCGGCGGCATGAACACTGAAGCTTTCTTT,CASIGGMNTEAFF